This T cell receptor (beta chain) was documented in a study of blood T cell repertoires in COVID-19. Background on the study: Nucleic acid was either cDNA or gDNA, and it came from T cells, B-cell-depleted T cells, or PBMCs.

Only in-frame clones appear in the TCRdb table, and some are missing; sequencing was by immunoSEQ multiplex PCR. The repertoire consists of around 80,000 clones, with 75% to 90% occurring once and the leading ten covering 4% to 5.5%. CDR3 size: 14 residues. Per germline, CDR1 KGHDR and CDR2 SFDVKD. The V gene end was trimmed by 6 bases and the J gene end by 5 bases; junction bases not matched to a gene: 6. The sample was peripheral blood. The origin of this receptor is a woman aged 70-85 years with acute or convalescent COVID-19. The genes are TRBV24-1 and TRBJ2-7; 10 nucleotides line up with TRBD1. The CDR3 spells CATSTTDRGDEQYF. CDR3 bases: TGTGCCACCAGTACCACGGACAGGGGGGACGAGCAGTACTTC.